The entry below describes one TCR beta chain. This sample is part of a study of T cell changes during pregnancy in multiple sclerosis. Sequencing was performed with immunoSEQ multiplex PCR; in TCRdb, only in-frame clones are kept and a portion is missing. The table records more than 90,000 clones, 80% to 95% of them present only once. Trimming cost V 2 bases and J 3 bases, with 10 bases left between them. The length of the CDR3 is 14 residues. CDR1 is KGHSH, CDR2 LQKENI, per germline. The receptor comes from a female donor with multiple sclerosis, enrolled in a pregnancy study. The rearrangement joins TRBV18 to TRBJ1-1; no definite D call. The specimen was peripheral blood, collected in the third trimester of pregnancy. This CDR3 reads CASSPKLMHTEAFF. The CDR3 nucleotides are TGTGCCAGCTCACCAAAGCTGATGCACACTGAAGCTTTCTTT. Using reference TRBV18 and TRBJ1-1 for the parts outside the CDR3, the full variable domain is NAGVMQNPRHLVRRRGQEARLRCSPMKGHSHVYWYRQLPEEGLKFMVYLQKENIIDESGMPKERFSAEFPKEGPSILRIQQVVRGDSAAYFCASSPKLMHTEAFFGQGTRLTVV.